This passage covers 9 T cell receptor beta chains from one sample sequenced in a study of CXCR3-negative and CXCR3-positive naive CD8 T cells. Regarding the study as a whole: TRB CDR3s were more hydrophobic in CXCR3-positive than in CXCR3-negative naive cells.

Their specific antigens are unknown. The libraries of TRB cDNA were constructed through 5' RACE using UMI labels. Following a re-call of the 5' RACE reads, TCRdb has one entry per CDR3 protein and lacks DNA. The sample's table shows approximately 100,000 distinct CDR3 sequences. Input material: naive CXCR3+ CD8+ T cells from blood. Subset denoted: CD45RO-CCR7+CD27+CD95- naive CD8+ T cells expressing CXCR3 (TNR3+). These receptors originate from a human donor in good health. Some clones in this sample may be carry-over from other donors' samples.

The gene calls are TRBV4-2 and TRBJ2-3; absent DNA, TCRdb's TRBD1 call cannot be checked. Germline V gives CDR1 LGHNA, CDR2 YNFKEQ. This CDR3 contains 14 residues. CDR3 residues: CASSGQGTTDTQYF.

CDR3 amino acids: CASSLTGGTGVNEQYF. The V and J genes are TRBV12-3 or TRBV12-4 and TRBJ2-7; the TRBD1 assignment by TCRdb is unverifiable without DNA. This CDR3 spans 16 amino acids.

Here the CDR3 reads CSAWDRDQGIAEAFF. V gene TRBV20-1 combines with J gene TRBJ1-1; TCRdb reports TRBD1, a call that lacks DNA to check it against. From germline, CDR1 is DFQATT and CDR2 SNEGSKA (reference sequence). There are 15 residues in the CDR3.

CDR3 protein: CASSQDPGPGTDTQYF. The chain has TRBV3-1 and TRBJ2-3. Germline loops: CDR1 LGHDT, CDR2 YNNKEL (reference sequence). The CDR3 contains 16 residues.

The chain combines TRBV10-1 with TRBJ2-5; TCRdb's D call of TRBD1 is untestable without DNA. Germline assignment: CDR1 WNHNN and CDR2 SYGVQD (reference sequence). The CDR3 extends over 15 amino acids. CDR3 protein: CASSDHQGQQETQYF.

This chain connects TRBV9 to TRBJ2-7; absent DNA, TCRdb's TRBD1 call cannot be checked. Germline values: CDR1 SGDLS, CDR2 YYNGEE. The CDR3 contains 13 residues. The CDR3 protein is CASSVQGAGEQYF.

The genes are TRBV5-7 and TRBJ2-5; checking the TCRdb D call of TRBD1 is not possible without DNA. TRBV5-7 falls under the ORF class, with uncertain function. This CDR3 is 14 amino acids long. CDR3 protein: CASSFGNPQETQYF.

The genes are TRBV11-2 and TRBJ2-3; with no DNA, the TCRdb D assignment of TRBD1 cannot be verified. This CDR3 is built from 16 residues. The germline CDR1 and CDR2 sequences are SGHAT and FQNNGV. This chain's CDR3 is CASSHLISGFTDTQYF. Together with reference TRBV11-2 and TRBJ2-3, the CDR3 gives the full variable domain: EAGVAQSPRYKIIEKRQSVAFWCNPISGHATLYWYQQILGQGPKLLIQFQNNGVVDDSQLPKDRFSAERLKGVDSTLKIQPAKLEDSAVYLCASSHLISGFTDTQYFGPGTRLTVL.

V gene TRBV27 combines with J gene TRBJ2-1; absent DNA, TCRdb's TRBD2 call cannot be checked. Germline lookup yields CDR1 MNHEY and CDR2 SMNVEV (reference sequence). This CDR3 has 14 residues. This chain's CDR3 is CASTPGLEHNEQFF.